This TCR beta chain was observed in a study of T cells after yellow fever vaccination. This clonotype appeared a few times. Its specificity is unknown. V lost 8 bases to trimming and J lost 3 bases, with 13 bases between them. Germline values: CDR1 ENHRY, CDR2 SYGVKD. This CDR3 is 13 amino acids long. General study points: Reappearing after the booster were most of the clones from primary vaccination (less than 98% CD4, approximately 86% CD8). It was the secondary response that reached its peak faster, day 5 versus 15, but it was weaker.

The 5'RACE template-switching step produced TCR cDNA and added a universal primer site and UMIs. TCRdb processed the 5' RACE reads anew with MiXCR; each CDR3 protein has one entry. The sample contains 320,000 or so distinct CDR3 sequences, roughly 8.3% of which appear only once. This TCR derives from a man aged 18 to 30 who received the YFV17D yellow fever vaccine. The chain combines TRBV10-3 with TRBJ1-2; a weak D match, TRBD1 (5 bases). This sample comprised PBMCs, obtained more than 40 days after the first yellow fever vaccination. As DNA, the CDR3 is TGTGCCATCGGGAGAAGGGGAGACTATGGCTACACCTTC. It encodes CAIGRRGDYGYTF.